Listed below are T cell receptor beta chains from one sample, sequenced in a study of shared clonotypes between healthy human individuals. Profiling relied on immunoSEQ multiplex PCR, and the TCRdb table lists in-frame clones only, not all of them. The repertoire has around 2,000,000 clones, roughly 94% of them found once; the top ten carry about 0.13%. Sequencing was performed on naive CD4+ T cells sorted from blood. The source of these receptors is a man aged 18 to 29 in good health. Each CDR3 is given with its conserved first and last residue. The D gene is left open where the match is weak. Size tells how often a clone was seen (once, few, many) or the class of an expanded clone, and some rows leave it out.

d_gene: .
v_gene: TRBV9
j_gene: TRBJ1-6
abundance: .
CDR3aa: CASSSRRDNSPLHF
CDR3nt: TGTGCCAGCAGTTCGCGGAGGGATAATTCACCCCTCCACTTT

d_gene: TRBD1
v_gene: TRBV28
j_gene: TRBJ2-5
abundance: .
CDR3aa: CASSSTGAWETQYF
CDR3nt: TGTGCCAGCAGTAGTACAGGGGCCTGGGAGACCCAGTACTTC

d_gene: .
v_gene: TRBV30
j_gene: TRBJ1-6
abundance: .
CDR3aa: CAWSLQGNGGNSPLHF
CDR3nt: TGTGCCTGGAGTCTACAGGGTAATGGGGGCAATTCACCCCTCCACTTT

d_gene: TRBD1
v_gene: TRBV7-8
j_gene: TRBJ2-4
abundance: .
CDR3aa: CASSQRNRGDWNIQYF
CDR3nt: TGTGCCAGCAGCCAAAGAAACAGGGGTGATTGGAACATTCAGTACTTC

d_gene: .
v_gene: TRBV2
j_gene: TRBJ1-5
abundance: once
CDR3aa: CASSDLTDYQPQHF
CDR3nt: TGTGCCAGCAGTGACTTGACAGATTATCAGCCCCAGCATTTT

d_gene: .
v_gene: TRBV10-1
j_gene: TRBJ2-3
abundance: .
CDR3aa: CASSDGTVGTDTQYF
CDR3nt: TGCGCCAGCAGTGATGGTACCGTGGGCACAGATACGCAGTATTTT

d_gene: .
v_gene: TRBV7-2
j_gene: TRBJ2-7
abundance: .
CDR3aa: CASSKAEGYEQYF
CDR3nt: TGTGCCAGCAGCAAAGCCGAGGGTTACGAGCAGTACTTC

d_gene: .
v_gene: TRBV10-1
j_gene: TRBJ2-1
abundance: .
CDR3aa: CASSEDRLSYNEQFF
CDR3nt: TGCGCCAGCAGTGAAGATCGCCTCTCCTACAATGAGCAGTTCTTC

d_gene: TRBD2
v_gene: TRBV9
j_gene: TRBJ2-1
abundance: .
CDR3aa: CASSVGPSGVANEQFF
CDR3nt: TGTGCCAGCAGCGTAGGCCCTAGCGGGGTGGCCAATGAGCAGTTCTTC

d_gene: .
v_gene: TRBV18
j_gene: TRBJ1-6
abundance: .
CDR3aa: CASKDGLYNSPLHF
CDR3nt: TGTGCCAGCAAGGACGGCCTATATAATTCACCCCTCCACTTT

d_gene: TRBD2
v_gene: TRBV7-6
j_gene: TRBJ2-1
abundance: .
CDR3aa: CASSLERIAGWSYNEQFF
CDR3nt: TGTGCCAGCAGCTTAGAACGGATAGCGGGATGGTCCTACAATGAGCAGTTCTTC

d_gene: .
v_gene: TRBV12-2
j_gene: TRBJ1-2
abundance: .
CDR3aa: CASRSTGDGYGYTF
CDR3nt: TGTGCAAGTCGTTCGACAGGGGATGGGTATGGCTACACCTTC

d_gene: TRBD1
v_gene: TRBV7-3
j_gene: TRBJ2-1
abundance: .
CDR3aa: CASSSGTGRYNEQFF
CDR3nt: TGTGCCAGCAGCTCTGGGACAGGGAGATACAATGAGCAGTTCTTC

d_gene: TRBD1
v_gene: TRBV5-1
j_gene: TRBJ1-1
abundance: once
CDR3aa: CASSLVGQAMNTEAFF
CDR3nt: TGCGCCAGCAGCTTGGTGGGACAGGCGATGAACACTGAAGCTTTCTTT

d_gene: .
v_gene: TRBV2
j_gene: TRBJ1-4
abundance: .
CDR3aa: CASTWTVPAYEKLFF
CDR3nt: TGTGCCAGCACGTGGACAGTCCCTGCGTACGAAAAACTGTTTTTT

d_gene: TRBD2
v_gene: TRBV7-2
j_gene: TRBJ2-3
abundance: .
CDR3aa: CATPVPSGSGWTQYF
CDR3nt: TGTGCCACCCCGGTACCTAGCGGGAGTGGGTGGACGCAGTATTTT

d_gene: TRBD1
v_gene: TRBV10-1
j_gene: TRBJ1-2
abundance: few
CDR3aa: CASSDGTGYGYTF
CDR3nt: TGCGCCAGCAGTGACGGGACAGGGTATGGCTACACCTTC

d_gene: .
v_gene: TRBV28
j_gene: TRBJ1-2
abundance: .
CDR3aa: CASSSRSGYGYTF
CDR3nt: TGTGCCAGCAGCTCGCGGTCGGGCTATGGCTACACCTTC

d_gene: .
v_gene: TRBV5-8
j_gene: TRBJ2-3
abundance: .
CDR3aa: CASSLKTVISTQYF
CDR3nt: TGTGCCAGCAGCTTGAAGACAGTGATTAGTACGCAGTATTTT

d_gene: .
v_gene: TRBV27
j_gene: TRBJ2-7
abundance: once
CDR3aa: CASSQPPREQYF
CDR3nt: TGTGCCAGCAGTCAACCCCCGAGGGAGCAGTACTTC

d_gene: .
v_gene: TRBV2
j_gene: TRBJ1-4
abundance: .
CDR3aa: CASGGGATNEKLFF
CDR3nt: TGTGCCAGTGGGGGCGGAGCGACTAATGAAAAACTGTTTTTT

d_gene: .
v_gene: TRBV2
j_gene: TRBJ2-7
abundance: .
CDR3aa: CASSERGSGYNEQYF
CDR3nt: TGTGCCAGCAGCGAAAGGGGATCCGGCTACAACGAGCAGTACTTC

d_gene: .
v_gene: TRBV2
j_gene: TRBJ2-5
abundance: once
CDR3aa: CASLLETQYF
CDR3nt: TGTGCCTCCCTCTTAGAGACCCAGTACTTC

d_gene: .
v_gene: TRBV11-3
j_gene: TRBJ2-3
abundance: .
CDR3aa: CASSSSVGGRPDTQYF
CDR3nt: TGTGCCAGCAGCTCGTCGGTCGGAGGGCGCCCAGATACGCAGTATTTT

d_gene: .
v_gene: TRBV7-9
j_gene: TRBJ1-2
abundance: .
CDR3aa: CASSLQDSLGKGDYGYTF
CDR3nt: TGTGCCAGCAGCTTACAGGACAGCCTAGGGAAGGGGGACTATGGCTACACCTTC

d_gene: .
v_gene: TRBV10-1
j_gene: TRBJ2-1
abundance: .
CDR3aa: CASSGAGPYNEQFF
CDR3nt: TGCGCCAGCAGTGGGGCAGGCCCCTACAATGAGCAGTTCTTC

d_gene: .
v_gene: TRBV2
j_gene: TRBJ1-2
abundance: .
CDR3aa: CASSWSEGYGYTF
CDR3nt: TGTGCCAGCAGTTGGTCGGAGGGCTATGGCTACACCTTC